This T cell receptor beta chain was retrieved from a study of identical twins. Each CDR3 protein gets one entry after TCRdb re-called the 5' RACE reads with MiXCR. Of hundreds of thousands of distinct CDR3 sequences detected, around an eighth appear once; the ten largest clones hold just over 7%. The CDR3 is 14 residues long. The ends lost 6 bases at V and 5 bases at J; junction bases unmatched: 7. The germline gives CDR1 WSHSY, CDR2 SAAADI. This same sample was also taken into another study, of yellow fever vaccine responses in identical twins.

The sequenced sample was CD8+ T cells sorted from blood. V and J are TRBV10-2 and TRBJ2-5, with TRBD2 identical over 9 bases. The origin of this receptor is a woman under 30 in good health. CDR3 nucleotides: TGCGCCAGCAGCGGACTAGCGCTAAGGGAGACCCAGTACTTC. Translating it yields CASSGLALRETQYF.